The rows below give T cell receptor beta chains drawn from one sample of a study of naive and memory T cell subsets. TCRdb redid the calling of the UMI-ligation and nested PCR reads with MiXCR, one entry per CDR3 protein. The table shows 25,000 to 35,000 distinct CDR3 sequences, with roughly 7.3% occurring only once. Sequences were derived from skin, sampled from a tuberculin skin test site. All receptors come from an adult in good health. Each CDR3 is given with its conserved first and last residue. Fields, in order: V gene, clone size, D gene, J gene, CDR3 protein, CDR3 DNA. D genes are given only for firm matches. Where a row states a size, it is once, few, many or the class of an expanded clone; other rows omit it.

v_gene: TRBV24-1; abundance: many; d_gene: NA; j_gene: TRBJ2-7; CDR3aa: CATSDPDRGEQYF; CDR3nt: TGTGCCACCAGTGATCCTGACAGAGGGGAGCAGTACTTC
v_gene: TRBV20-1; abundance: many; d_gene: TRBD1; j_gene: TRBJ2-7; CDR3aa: CSASGPDRESYEQYF; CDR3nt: TGCAGTGCTAGCGGGCCGGACAGGGAAAGCTACGAGCAGTACTTC
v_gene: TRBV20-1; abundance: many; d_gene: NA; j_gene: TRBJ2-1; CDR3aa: CSARFPAGHNEQFF; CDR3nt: TGCAGTGCTAGATTCCCAGCAGGGCACAATGAGCAGTTCTTC
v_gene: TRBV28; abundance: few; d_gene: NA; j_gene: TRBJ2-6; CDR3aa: CASYPSGANVLTF; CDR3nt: TGTGCCAGCTACCCCTCTGGGGCCAACGTCCTGACTTTC
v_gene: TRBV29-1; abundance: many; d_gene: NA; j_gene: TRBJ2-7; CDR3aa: CSARSSREGAIYEQYF; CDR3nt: TGCAGCGCGAGGTCCTCTCGGGAGGGGGCGATCTACGAGCAGTACTTC
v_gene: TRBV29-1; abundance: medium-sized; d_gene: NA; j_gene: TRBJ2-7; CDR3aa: CSAHTGHSYEQYF; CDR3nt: TGCAGCGCCCATACAGGGCACTCCTACGAGCAGTACTTC
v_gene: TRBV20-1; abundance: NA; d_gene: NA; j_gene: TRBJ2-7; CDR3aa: CSAKQATYEQYF; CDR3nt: TGCAGTGCTAAACAGGCAACCTACGAGCAGTACTTC
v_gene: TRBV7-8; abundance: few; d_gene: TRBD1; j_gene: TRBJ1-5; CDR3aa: CASSPRQGGNQPQHF; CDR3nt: TGTGCCAGCAGCCCTCGACAGGGAGGAAATCAGCCCCAGCATTTT
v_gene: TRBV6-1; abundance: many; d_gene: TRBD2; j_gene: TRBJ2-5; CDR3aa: CASSESFSGWLTRQETQYF; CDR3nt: TGTGCCAGCAGTGAAAGTTTTAGCGGGTGGCTTACTCGGCAGGAGACCCAGTACTTC
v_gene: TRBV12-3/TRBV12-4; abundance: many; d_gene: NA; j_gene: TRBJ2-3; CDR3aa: CASSFPDRNTQYF; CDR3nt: TGTGCCAGCAGTTTCCCGGACAGAAATACGCAGTATTTT
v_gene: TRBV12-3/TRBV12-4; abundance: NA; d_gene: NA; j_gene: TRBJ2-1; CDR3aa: CASREPSYNEQFF; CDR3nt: TGTGCCAGCAGAGAGCCCTCCTACAATGAGCAGTTCTTC
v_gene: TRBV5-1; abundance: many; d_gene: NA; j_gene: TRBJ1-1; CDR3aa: CASSSGSRDFAEAFF; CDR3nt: TGCGCCAGCAGTTCAGGGTCTCGGGACTTCGCTGAAGCTTTCTTT
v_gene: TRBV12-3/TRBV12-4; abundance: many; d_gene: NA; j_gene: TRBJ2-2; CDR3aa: CASSLTVNTGELFF; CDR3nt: TGTGCCAGCAGTCTGACAGTAAACACCGGGGAGCTGTTTTTT
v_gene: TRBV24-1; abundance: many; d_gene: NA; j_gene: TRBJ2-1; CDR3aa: CATSGDRGGDEQFF; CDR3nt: TGTGCCACCAGTGGGGACCGAGGGGGGGATGAGCAGTTCTTC
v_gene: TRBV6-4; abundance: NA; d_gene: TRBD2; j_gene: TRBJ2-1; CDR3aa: CASSTSGPGGIEQFF; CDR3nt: TGTGCCAGCAGTACATCGGGACCGGGGGGTATTGAGCAGTTCTTC
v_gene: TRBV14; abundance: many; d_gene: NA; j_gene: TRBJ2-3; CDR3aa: CASSQLQLGTDTQYF; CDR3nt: TGTGCCAGCAGCCAATTGCAACTCGGTACAGATACGCAGTATTTT
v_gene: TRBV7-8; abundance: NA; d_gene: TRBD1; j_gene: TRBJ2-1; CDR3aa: CDSSLGSGQGRNEQFF; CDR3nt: TGTGACAGCAGCTTAGGTTCAGGACAGGGAAGGAATGAGCAGTTCTTC
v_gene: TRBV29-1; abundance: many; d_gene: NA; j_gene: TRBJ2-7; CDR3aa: CSVEDVFYEQYF; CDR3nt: TGCAGCGTTGAGGACGTCTTTTACGAGCAGTACTTC
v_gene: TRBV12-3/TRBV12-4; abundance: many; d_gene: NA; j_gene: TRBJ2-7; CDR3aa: CASRARGLGNEQYF; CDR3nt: TGTGCCAGCAGAGCGCGGGGGCTCGGGAACGAGCAGTACTTC
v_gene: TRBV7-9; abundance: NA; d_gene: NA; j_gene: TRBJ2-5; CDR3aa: CASRPTSSAETQYF; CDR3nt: TGTGCCAGCAGGCCGACTAGTTCGGCAGAGACCCAGTACTTC
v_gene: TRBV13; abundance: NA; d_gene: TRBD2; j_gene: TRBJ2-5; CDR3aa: CASSLAFRGDQETQYF; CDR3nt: TGTGCCAGCAGCTTAGCTTTCCGGGGGGACCAAGAGACCCAGTACTTC
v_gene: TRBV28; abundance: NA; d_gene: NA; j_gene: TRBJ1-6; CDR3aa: CASRKGVYNSPLHF; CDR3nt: TGTGCCAGCAGAAAAGGGGTGTATAATTCACCCCTCCACTTT
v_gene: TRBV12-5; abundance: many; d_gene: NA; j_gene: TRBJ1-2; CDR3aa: CASGSASYYGYTF; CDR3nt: TGTGCTAGTGGTTCCGCTTCATACTATGGCTACACCTTC
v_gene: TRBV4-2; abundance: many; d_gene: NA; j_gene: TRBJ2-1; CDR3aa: CASSQDWEVRGEQFF; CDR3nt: TGTGCCAGCAGCCAAGATTGGGAGGTCAGGGGTGAGCAGTTCTTC
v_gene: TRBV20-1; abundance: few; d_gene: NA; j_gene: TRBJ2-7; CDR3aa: CSARQLGTYEQYF; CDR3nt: TGCAGTGCTAGACAACTTGGGACCTACGAGCAGTACTTC
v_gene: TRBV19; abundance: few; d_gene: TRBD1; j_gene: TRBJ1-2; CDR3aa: CASKGSWATGGNYGDTF; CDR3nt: TGTGCCAGTAAAGGGAGCTGGGCGACAGGGGGGAACTATGGCGACACCTTC
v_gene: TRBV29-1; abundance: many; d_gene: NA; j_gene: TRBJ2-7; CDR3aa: CSVEEGRGEQYF; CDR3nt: TGCAGCGTTGAAGAGGGTCGAGGGGAGCAGTACTTC
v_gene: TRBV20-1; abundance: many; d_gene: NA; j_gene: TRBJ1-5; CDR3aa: CSARDAQRGNQPQHF; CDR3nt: TGCAGTGCTAGAGATGCACAGAGGGGCAATCAGCCCCAGCATTTT
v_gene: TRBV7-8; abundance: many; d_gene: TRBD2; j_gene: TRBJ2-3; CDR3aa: CASSLASLAGGLGTDTQYF; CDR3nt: TGTGCCAGCAGCTTAGCTTCTCTAGCGGGGGGGCTTGGCACAGATACGCAGTATTTT
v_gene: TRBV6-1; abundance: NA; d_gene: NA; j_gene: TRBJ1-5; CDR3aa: CASSEARGLGNQPQHF; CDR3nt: TGTGCCAGCAGTGAAGCGCGGGGTCTTGGCAATCAGCCCCAGCATTTT
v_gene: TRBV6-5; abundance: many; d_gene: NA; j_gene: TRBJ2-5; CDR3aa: CASSPGETQYF; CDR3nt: TGTGCCAGCAGCCCCGGGGAGACCCAGTACTTC
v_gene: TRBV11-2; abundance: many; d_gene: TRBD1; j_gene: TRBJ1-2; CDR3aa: CASSFGQGAGDGYTF; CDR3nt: TGTGCCAGCAGCTTCGGACAGGGGGCCGGGGATGGCTACACCTTC
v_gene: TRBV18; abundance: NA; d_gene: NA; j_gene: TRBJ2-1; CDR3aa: CASSSYRHNEQFF; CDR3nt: TGTGCCAGCTCATCTTACAGGCACAATGAGCAGTTCTTC
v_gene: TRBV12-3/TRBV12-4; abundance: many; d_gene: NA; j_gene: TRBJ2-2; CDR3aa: CASSLTRGGGELFF; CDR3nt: TGTGCCAGCAGTTTGACGCGGGGTGGAGGGGAGCTGTTTTTT
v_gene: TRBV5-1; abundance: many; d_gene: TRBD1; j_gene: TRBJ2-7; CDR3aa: CASSSTGGTTYEQYF; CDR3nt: TGCGCCAGCAGCTCGACAGGGGGAACTACCTACGAGCAGTACTTC
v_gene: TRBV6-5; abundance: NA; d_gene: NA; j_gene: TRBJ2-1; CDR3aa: CASSYAGSYNEQFF; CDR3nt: TGTGCCAGCAGTTACGCGGGGTCCTACAATGAGCAGTTCTTC
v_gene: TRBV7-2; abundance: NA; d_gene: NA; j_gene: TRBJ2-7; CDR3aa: CASSYDRFNDEQYF; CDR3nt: TGTGCCAGCAGCTACGACAGGTTTAACGACGAGCAGTACTTC
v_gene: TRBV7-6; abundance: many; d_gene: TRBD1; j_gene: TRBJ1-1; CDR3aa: CASSLSPTDRATEAFF; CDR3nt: TGTGCCAGCAGCTTAAGCCCCACGGACAGGGCAACTGAAGCTTTCTTT
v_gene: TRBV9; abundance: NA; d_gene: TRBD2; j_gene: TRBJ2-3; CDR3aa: CASSSTSGHTDTQYF; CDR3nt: TGTGCCAGCAGCTCTACTAGCGGACACACAGATACGCAGTATTTT
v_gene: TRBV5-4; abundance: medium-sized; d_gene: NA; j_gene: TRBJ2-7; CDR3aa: CASSLTRGAYEQYF; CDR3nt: TGTGCCAGCAGCCTGACGCGAGGTGCGTACGAGCAGTACTTC
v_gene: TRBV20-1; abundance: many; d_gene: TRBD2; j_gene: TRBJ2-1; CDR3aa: CSAASGPRNEQFF; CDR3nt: TGCAGTGCTGCTAGCGGGCCCAGGAATGAGCAGTTCTTC
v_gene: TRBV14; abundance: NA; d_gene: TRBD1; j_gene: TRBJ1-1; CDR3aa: CASSLGQGFAEAFF; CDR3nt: TGTGCCAGCAGCCTGGGACAGGGGTTCGCTGAAGCTTTCTTT
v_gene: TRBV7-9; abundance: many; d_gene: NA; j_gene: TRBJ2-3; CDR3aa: CASSPASTDTQYF; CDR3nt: TGTGCCAGCAGCCCCGCTAGCACAGATACGCAGTATTTT
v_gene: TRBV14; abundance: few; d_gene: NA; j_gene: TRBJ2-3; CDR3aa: CASRRLVGTSPQYF; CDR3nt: TGTGCCAGCAGAAGGTTGGTCGGTACCTCTCCCCAGTATTTT
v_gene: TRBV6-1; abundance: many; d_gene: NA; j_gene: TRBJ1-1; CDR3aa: CASSGHLRTGNTEAFF; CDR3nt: TGTGCCAGCAGTGGACACCTAAGGACGGGGAACACTGAAGCTTTCTTT